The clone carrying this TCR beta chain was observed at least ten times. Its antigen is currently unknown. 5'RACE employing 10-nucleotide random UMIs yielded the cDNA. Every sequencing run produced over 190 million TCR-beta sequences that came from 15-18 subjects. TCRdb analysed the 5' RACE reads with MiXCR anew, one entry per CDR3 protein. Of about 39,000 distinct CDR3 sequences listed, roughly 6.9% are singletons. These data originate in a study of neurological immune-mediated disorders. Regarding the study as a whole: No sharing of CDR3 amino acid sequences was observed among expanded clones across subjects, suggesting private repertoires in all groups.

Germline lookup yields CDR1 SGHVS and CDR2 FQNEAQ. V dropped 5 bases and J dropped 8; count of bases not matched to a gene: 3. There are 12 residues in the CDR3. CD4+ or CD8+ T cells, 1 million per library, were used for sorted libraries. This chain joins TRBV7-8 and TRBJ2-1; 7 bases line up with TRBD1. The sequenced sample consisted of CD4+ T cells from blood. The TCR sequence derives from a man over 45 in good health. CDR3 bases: TGTGCCAGCAGCCGACAGGGCTATGAGCAGTTCTTC. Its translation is CASSRQGYEQFF.